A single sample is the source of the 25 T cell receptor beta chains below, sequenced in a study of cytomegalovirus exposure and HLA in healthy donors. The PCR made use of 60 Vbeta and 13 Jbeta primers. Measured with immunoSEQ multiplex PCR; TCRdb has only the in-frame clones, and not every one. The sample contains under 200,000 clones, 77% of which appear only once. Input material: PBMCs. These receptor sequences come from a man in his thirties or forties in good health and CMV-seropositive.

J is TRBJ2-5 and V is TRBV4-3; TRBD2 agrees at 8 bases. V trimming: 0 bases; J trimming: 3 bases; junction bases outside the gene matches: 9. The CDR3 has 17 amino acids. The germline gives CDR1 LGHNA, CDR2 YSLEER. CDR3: CASSQDLARGDKETQYF. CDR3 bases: TGCGCCAGCAGCCAAGATCTGGCGCGGGGGGACAAAGAGACCCAGTACTTC.

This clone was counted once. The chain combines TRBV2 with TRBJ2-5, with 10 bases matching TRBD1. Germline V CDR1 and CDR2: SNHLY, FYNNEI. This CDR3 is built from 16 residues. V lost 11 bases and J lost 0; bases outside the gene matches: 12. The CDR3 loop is CAGSGDRGMNQETQYF. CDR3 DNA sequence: TGTGCCGGCTCCGGGGACAGGGGAATGAACCAAGAGACCCAGTACTTC.

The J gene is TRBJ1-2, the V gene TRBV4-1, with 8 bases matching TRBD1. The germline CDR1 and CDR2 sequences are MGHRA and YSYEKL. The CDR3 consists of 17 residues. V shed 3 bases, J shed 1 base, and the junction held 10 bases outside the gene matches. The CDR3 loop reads CASSHRVGTGVNYGYTF. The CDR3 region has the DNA TGCGCCAGCAGCCATCGAGTGGGGACAGGCGTTAACTATGGCTACACCTTC.

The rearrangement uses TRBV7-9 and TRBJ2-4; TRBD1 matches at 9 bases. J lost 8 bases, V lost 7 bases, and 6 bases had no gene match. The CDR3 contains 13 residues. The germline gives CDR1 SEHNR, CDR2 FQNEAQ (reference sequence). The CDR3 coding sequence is TGTGCCAGCATAGGACAGGGGCGGGACATTCAGTACTTC. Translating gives CASIGQGRDIQYF. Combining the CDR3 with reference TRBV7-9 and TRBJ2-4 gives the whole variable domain DTGVSQNPRHKITKRGQNVTFRCDPISEHNRLYWYRQTLGQGPEFLTYFQNEAQLEKSRLLSDRFSAERPKGSFSTLEIQRTEQGDSAMYLCASIGQGRDIQYFGAGTRLSVL.

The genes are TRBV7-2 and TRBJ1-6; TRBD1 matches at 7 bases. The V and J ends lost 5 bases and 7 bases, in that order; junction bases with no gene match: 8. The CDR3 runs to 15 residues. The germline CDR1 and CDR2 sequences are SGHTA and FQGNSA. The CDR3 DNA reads TGTGCCAGCAGCCTTCTGGGACAGATAAATTCACCCCTCCACTTT. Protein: CASSLLGQINSPLHF.

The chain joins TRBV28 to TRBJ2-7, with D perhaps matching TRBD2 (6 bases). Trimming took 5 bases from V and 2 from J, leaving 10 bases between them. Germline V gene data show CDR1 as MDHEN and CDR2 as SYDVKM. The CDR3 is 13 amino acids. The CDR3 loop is CASSPQRAYEQYF. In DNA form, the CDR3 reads TGTGCCAGCAGTCCCCAGCGGGCCTACGAGCAGTACTTC.

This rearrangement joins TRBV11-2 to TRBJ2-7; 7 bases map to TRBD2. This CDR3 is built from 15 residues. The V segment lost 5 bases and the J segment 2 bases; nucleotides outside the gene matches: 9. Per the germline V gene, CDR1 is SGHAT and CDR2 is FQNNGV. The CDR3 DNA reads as TGTGCCAGCAGCCCATCGTGGGGGGGAACCTACGAGCAGTACTTC. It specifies CASSPSWGGTYEQYF.

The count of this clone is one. This chain's CDR3 is CASSRNQGPTYEQYF. The DNA for the CDR3 is TGTGCCAGCAGCCGCAACCAGGGGCCCACCTACGAGCAGTACTTC. The gene calls are TRBV4-2 and TRBJ2-7, with a possible D match to TRBD1 (6 bases). V was cut by 4 bases and J by 2 bases, with 15 bases left in between. CDR1 is LGHNA, CDR2 YNFKEQ, per germline. The CDR3 runs to 15 residues.

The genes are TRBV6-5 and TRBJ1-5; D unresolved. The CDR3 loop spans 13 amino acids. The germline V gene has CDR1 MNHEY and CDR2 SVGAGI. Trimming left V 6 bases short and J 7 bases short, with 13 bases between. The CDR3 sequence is CASRPGAHQPQHF. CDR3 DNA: TGTGCCAGCAGACCGGGAGCCCACCAGCCCCAGCATTTT.

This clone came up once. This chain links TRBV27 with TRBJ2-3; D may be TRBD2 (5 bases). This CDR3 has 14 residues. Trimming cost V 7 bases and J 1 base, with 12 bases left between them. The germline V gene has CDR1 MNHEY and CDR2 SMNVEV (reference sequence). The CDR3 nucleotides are TGTGCCAGCATGCATATCGGGGGCACAGATACGCAGTATTTT. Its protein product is CASMHIGGTDTQYF.

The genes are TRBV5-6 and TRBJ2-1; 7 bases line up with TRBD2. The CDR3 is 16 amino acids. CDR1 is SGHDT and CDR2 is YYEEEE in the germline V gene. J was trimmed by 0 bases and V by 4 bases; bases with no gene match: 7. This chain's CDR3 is CASSPGGGSSYNEQFF. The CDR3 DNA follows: TGTGCCAGCAGCCCAGGCGGCGGGAGCTCCTACAATGAGCAGTTCTTC. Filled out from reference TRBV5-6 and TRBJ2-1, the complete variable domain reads DAGVTQSPTHLIKTRGQQVTLRCSPKSGHDTVSWYQQALGQGPQFIFQYYEEEERQRGNFPDRFSGHQFPNYSSELNVNALLLGDSALYLCASSPGGGSSYNEQFFGPGTRLTVL.

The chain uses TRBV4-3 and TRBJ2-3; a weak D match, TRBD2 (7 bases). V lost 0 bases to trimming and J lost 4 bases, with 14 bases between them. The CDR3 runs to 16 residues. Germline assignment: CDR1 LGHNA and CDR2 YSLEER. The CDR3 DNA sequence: TGCGCCAGCAGCCAAGATCTGAGAGGGGGGGCAGATACGCAGTATTTT. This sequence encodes CASSQDLRGGADTQYF.

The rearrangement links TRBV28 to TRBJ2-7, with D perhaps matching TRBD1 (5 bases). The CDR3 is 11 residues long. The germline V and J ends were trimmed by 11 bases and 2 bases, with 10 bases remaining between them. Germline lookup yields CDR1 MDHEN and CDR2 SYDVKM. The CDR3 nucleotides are TGTGCCCCCCTGGGGCCCTACGAGCAGTACTTC. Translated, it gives CAPLGPYEQYF.

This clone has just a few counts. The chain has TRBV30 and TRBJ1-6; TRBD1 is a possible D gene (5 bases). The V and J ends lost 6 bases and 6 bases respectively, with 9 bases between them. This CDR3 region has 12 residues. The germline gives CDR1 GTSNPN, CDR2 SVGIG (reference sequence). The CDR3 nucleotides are TGTGCCTGTCACAGGTCTAATTCACCCCTCCACTTT. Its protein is CACHRSNSPLHF.

This chain's CDR3 is CASSRQGAGTGELFF. The CDR3 bases are TGCGCCAGCAGCCGGCAGGGGGCCGGAACCGGGGAGCTGTTTTTT. J is TRBJ2-2 and V is TRBV5-1; 8 positions agree with TRBD1. The CDR3 runs to 15 residues. The J segment lost 5 bases and the V segment lost 4 bases, leaving 7 bases of the junction unmatched. The germline gives CDR1 SGHRS, CDR2 YFSETQ.

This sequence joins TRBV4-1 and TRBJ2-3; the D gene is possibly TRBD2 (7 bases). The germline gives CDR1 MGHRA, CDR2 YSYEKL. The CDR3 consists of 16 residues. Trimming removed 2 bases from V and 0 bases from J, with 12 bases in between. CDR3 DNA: TGCGCCAGCAGCCAAACGGAGGGGGGGAGCACAGATACGCAGTATTTT. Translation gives CASSQTEGGSTDTQYF.

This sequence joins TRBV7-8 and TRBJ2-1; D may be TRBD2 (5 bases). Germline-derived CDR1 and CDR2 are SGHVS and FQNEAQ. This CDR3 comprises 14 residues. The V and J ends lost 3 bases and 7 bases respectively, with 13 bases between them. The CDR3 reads CASSFDYGDNEQFF. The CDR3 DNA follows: TGTGCCAGCAGCTTTGATTACGGGGATAATGAGCAGTTCTTC.

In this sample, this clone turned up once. CDR3 in amino acids: CASSRSGGRGNTEAFF. CDR3 nucleotides: TGTGCCAGCAGCCGGAGCGGGGGGCGGGGGAACACTGAAGCTTTCTTT. The rearrangement links TRBV7-2 to TRBJ1-1, with D possibly matching TRBD1 (6 bases). The length of the CDR3 is 16 residues. The ends were cut back, 5 bases at V and 1 base at J, with 17 bases in the middle. CDR1 is SGHTA, CDR2 FQGNSA, per germline.

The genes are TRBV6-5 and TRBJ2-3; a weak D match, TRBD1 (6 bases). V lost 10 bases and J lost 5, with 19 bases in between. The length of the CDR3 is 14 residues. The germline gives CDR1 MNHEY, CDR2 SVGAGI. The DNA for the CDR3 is TGTGCCACCACAAAGTGGGGGCAGCAAGATACGCAGTATTTT. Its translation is CATTKWGQQDTQYF.

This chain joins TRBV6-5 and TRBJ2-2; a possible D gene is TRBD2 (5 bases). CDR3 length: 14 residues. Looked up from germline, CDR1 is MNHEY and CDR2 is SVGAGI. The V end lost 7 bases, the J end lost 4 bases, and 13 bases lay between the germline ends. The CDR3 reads CASTAEAGTGELFF. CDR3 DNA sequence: TGTGCCAGCACCGCCGAGGCGGGCACCGGGGAGCTGTTTTTT.

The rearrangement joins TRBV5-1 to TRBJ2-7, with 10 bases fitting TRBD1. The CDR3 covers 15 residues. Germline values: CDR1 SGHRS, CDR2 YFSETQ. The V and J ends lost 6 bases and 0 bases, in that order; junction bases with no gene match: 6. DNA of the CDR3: TGCGCCAGCACTGAGGGGACAGGGGCCTCCTACGAGCAGTACTTC. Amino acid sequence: CASTEGTGASYEQYF. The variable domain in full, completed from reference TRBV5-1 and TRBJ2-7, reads KAGVTQTPRYLIKTRGQQVTLSCSPISGHRSVSWYQQTPGQGLQFLFEYFSETQRNKGNFPGRFSGRQFSNSRSEMNVSTLELGDSALYLCASTEGTGASYEQYFGPGTRLTVT.

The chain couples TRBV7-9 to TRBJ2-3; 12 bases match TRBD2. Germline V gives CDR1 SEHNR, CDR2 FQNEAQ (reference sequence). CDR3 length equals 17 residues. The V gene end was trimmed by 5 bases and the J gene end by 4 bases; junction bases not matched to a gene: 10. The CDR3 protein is CASSIFLASGGADTQYF. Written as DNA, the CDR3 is TGTGCCAGCAGCATCTTCCTGGCTAGCGGGGGGGCAGATACGCAGTATTTT.

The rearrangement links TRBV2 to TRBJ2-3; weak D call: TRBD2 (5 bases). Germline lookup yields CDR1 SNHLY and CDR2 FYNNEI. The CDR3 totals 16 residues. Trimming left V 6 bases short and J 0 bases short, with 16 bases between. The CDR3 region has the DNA TGTGCCAGCAGGGCGCGGGCGGCGACTAGCACAGATACGCAGTATTTT. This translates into CASRARAATSTDTQYF.

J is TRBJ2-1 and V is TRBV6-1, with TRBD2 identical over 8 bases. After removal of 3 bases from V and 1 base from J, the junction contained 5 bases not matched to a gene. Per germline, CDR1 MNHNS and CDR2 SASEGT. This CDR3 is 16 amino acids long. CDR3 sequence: CASSEGAGGSYNEQFF. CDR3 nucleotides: TGTGCCAGCAGTGAGGGGGCGGGGGGATCCTACAATGAGCAGTTCTTC.

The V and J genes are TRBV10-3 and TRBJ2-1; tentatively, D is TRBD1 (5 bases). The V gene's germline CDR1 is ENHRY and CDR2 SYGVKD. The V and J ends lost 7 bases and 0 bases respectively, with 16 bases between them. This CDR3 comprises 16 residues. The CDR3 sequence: CAIMKTALNSYNEQFF. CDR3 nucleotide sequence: TGTGCCATCATGAAGACAGCTCTTAACTCCTACAATGAGCAGTTCTTC.